A single sample gave rise to the 13 T cell receptor beta chains below, sequenced in a study of glioma-infiltrating T cells. Using RNA template, CDR3s of TCR alpha and beta were amplified with iRepertoire arm-PCR. TCRdb re-called the multiplex PCR reads with MiXCR, one entry per CDR3 protein. The table shows more than 9,500 distinct CDR3 sequences, with around 27% occurring only once. Sequencing used glioma tissue, nonneoplastic brain tissue, or PBMCs (not recorded which). These receptors were collected from a human donor with low-grade glioma or glioblastoma, undergoing nonglioma brain surgery, or in good health (not recorded which).

This clonotype was counted at least ten times. The chain carries TRBV25-1 and TRBJ2-7; D unclear. V was cut by 1 base and J by 5 bases, with 3 bases left in between. The germline V gene has CDR1 MGHDK and CDR2 SYGVNS. The CDR3 has 11 residues. CDR3: CASSESHEQYF. The DNA for the CDR3 is TGTGCCAGCAGTGAATCCCACGAGCAGTACTTC.

In regard to this clonotype: This sequence may be a read error, since a much larger clone differs from it by one base. V and J are TRBV28 and TRBJ2-7, with TRBD2 identical over 11 bases. Germline CDR1 MDHEN, CDR2 SYDVKM. Losses at the gene ends were 4 bases for V and 7 bases for J; bases not matched to a gene: 9. The CDR3 is made up of 15 amino acids. The CDR3 protein is CASSWQLAGAEEQYF. The CDR3 DNA reads as TGTGCCAGCAGTTGGCAACTAGCGGGAGCAGAAGAGCAGTACTTC.

With respect to this clonotype: A much larger clone lies one base from this, so it may be a read error. The CDR3 nucleotides are TGTGCCAGCAGCTATTTCACGGGTTACGAGCAGTACTTC. Amino acids: CASSYFTGYEQYF. The chain uses TRBV28 and TRBJ2-7; no clear D gene. CDR3 size: 13 residues. The ends were cut back, 6 bases at V and 4 bases at J, with 13 bases in the middle. CDR1 is MDHEN, CDR2 SYDVKM, per germline.

Concerning this clonotype: A single base separates this from a much larger clone, so it may be a read error. The chain couples TRBV3-1 to TRBJ1-1; D not certain. Germline-derived CDR1 and CDR2 are LGHDT and YNNKEL (reference sequence). The V end was cut by 0 bases, the J end by 7 bases, with 9 bases between. The CDR3 contains 13 residues. The CDR3 bases are TGTGCCAGCAGCCAAGATCGTCAGCTTGAAGCTTTCTTT. This sequence encodes CASSQDRQLEAFF. The full variable domain, rest sourced from reference TRBV3-1 and TRBJ1-1, is DTAVSQTPKYLVTQMGNDKSIKCEQNLGHDTMYWYKQDSKKFLKIMFSYNNKELIINETVPNRFSPKSPDKAHLNLHINSLELGDSAVYFCASSQDRQLEAFFGQGTRLTVV.

The chain combines TRBV3-1 with TRBJ2-7; 7 nucleotides line up with TRBD1. This CDR3 has 12 residues. Per the germline V gene, CDR1 is LGHDT and CDR2 is YNNKEL (reference sequence). Trimming took 4 bases from V and 4 from J; bases not matched to a gene: 1. The CDR3: CASSLTGYEQYF. CDR3 sequence (DNA): TGTGCCAGCAGCCTGACAGGGTACGAGCAGTACTTC.

The rearrangement uses TRBV5-1 and TRBJ2-7, with 7 nucleotides matching TRBD1. Germline CDR1 SGHRS, CDR2 YFSETQ. Trimming at V came to 6 bases and at J to 2 bases, leaving 5 bases not matched to a gene. This CDR3 region has 13 residues. The CDR3 sequence: CASTGTETYEQYF. CDR3 sequence (DNA): TGCGCCAGCACCGGGACAGAGACCTACGAGCAGTACTTC. The complete variable domain, with remaining parts taken from reference TRBV5-1 and TRBJ2-7, reads KAGVTQTPRYLIKTRGQQVTLSCSPISGHRSVSWYQQTPGQGLQFLFEYFSETQRNKGNFPGRFSGRQFSNSRSEMNVSTLELGDSALYLCASTGTETYEQYFGPGTRLTVT.

V usage is TRBV7-9 and J usage is TRBJ1-1, with D hard to call. The CDR3 length is 14 residues. The V end lost 5 bases, the J end lost 5 bases, and 15 bases lay between the germline ends. CDR1 and CDR2 (germline): SEHNR, FQNEAQ (reference sequence). CDR3 residues: CASSTEVQRTEAFF. For the CDR3, the DNA is TGTGCCAGCAGCACGGAGGTCCAAAGGACTGAAGCTTTCTTT.

This clonotype was recorded at least ten times. The chain recombines TRBV6-1 with TRBJ2-2, with a tentative D call TRBD1 (5 bases). Germline CDR1 and CDR2: MNHNS and SASEGT. Trimming removed 5 bases at V and 3 bases at J, with 16 bases between. The CDR3 sequence is 16 residues long. CDR3: CASSSQALVYTGELFF. The CDR3, as DNA: TGTGCCAGCAGTTCACAGGCGCTAGTATACACCGGGGAGCTGTTTTTT.

Many counts were recorded for this clonotype. The gene calls are TRBV20-1 and TRBJ1-1, with D uncertain. V was pared by 3 bases and J by 4 bases, with 9 bases between. The CDR3 extends over 12 amino acids. CDR1 is DFQATT, CDR2 SNEGSKA, per germline (reference sequence). The CDR3 DNA sequence: TGCAGTGCTAGTACCAGACCCACTGAAGCTTTCTTT. Translation gives CSASTRPTEAFF.

By sample share, this clonotype is medium-sized. The V call is TRBV27, the J call TRBJ1-1, with 7 bases aligning to TRBD1. After removal of 8 bases from V and 5 bases from J, the junction contained 26 bases not matched to a gene. This CDR3 comprises 19 residues. CDR1 and CDR2 (germline): MNHEY, SMNVEV (reference sequence). CDR3 sequence reads: CASGRLLQWGGQDQTEAFF. As DNA, the CDR3 is TGTGCCAGCGGAAGACTTCTGCAGTGGGGCGGACAGGATCAGACTGAAGCTTTCTTT.

This clonotype is deemed medium-sized. The chain recombines TRBV6-1 with TRBJ1-3; D uncertain. Trimming stripped 6 bases from V and 3 bases from J, with 18 bases between. Germline lookup yields CDR1 MNHNS and CDR2 SASEGT. This CDR3 contains 16 residues. The CDR3: CASSPPGREGGNTIYF. The CDR3 DNA sequence: TGTGCCAGCAGCCCCCCCGGGCGGGAAGGTGGAAACACCATATATTTT.

This clonotype has more than one count but fewer than ten. The V gene is TRBV7-3, the J gene TRBJ2-1, with a possible D match to TRBD2 (5 bases). CDR1 and CDR2 from the germline V gene are SGHTA and FQGTGA. This CDR3 region has 14 residues. V was shortened by 3 bases and J by 9 bases, with 15 bases between the two germline ends. This CDR3 reads CASSLDSQASEQFF. The CDR3 region has the DNA TGTGCCAGCAGCTTGGACTCCCAGGCCTCTGAGCAGTTCTTC. The full variable domain, in which reference TRBV7-3 and TRBJ2-1 provide the parts outside the CDR3, is GAGVSQTPSNKVTEKGKYVELRCDPISGHTALYWYRQSLGQGPEFLIYFQGTGAADDSGLPNDRFFAVRPEGSVSTLKIQRTERGDSAVYLCASSLDSQASEQFFGPGTRLTVL.

The sample holds many counts of this clonotype. V and J are TRBV4-1 and TRBJ1-2; D might be TRBD1 (6 bases). The CDR3 is 13 residues long. Germline V gene lookup returns CDR1 MGHRA and CDR2 YSYEKL. The V end lost 2 bases, the J end lost 14 bases, and 18 bases lay between the germline ends. The CDR3: CASSQRGGDIQTF. In DNA, the CDR3 is TGCGCCAGCAGCCAACGAGGGGGAGACATCCAGACCTTC.